This TCR beta chain emerged from a study of cytomegalovirus exposure and HLA in healthy donors. J was trimmed by 1 base and V by 3 bases; bases with no gene match: 3. The germline gives CDR1 LNHNV, CDR2 YYDKDF (reference sequence). The CDR3 loop spans 15 amino acids. The PCR was carried out with 60 Vbeta primers and 13 Jbeta primers. Data came from immunoSEQ multiplex PCR; TCRdb stores just in-frame clones and leaves some out. The sample totals 200,000 or so clones. On this clone itself: What it binds is not known.

Nominally healthy donors provided the samples, though records likely missed some immune exposures. Whole-study findings and limits: In an earlier analysis, most TCR beta V segments were productive about 90% or about 30% of the time. Cytomegalovirus-associated status was assigned to 150 to 200 TCR beta chains. In a later analysis, a missense DCLRE1C variant was linked to TCR beta V- and J-gene trimming.

The rearrangement uses TRBV15 and TRBJ2-1, with 7 bases fitting TRBD1. The clonotype comes from a boy aged 5 to 17 in good health and CMV-seronegative. Sequencing was performed on PBMCs. For the CDR3, the DNA is TGTGCCACCAGCAGGGCACAGGGGTCCTACAATGAGCAGTTCTTC. This sequence encodes CATSRAQGSYNEQFF.